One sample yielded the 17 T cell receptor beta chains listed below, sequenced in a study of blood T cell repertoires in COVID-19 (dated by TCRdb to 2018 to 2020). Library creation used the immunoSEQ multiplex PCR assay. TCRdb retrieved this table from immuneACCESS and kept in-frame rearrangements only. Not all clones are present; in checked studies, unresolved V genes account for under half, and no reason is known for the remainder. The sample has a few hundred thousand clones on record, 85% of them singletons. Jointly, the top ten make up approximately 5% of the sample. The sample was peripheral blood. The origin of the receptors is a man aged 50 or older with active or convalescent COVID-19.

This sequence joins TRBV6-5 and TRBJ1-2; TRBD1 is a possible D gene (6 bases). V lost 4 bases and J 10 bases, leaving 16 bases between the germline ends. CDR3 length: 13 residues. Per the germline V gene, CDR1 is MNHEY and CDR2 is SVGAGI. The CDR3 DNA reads TGTGCCAGCAGTTGGGAGGGGGATTCCGACTACACCTTC. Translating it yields CASSWEGDSDYTF.

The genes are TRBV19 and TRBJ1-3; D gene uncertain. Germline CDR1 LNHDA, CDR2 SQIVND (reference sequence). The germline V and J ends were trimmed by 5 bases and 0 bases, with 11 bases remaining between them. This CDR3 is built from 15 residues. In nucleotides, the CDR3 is TGTGCCAGTAGTCTCGACGGGAGCTCTGGAAACACCATATATTTT. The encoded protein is CASSLDGSSGNTIYF.

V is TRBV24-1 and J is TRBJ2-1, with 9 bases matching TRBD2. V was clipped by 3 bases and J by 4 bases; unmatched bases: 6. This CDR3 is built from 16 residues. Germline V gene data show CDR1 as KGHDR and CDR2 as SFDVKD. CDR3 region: CATSDGAGGPYNEQFF. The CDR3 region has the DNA TGTGCCACCAGTGATGGGGCGGGAGGGCCATACAATGAGCAGTTCTTC.

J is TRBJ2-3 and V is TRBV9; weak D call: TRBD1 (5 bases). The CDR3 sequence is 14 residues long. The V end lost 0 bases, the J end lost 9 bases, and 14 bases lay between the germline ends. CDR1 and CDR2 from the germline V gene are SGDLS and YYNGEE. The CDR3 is CASSVATGSGTQYF. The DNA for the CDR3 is TGTGCCAGCAGCGTAGCTACCGGGTCAGGGACGCAGTATTTT.

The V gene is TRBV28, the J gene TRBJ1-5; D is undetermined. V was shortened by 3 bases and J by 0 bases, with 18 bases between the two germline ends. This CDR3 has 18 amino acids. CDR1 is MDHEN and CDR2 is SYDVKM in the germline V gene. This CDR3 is CASSFYGVSKYSNQPQHF. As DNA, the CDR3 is TGTGCCAGCAGTTTCTACGGGGTCTCAAAGTATAGCAATCAGCCCCAGCATTTT. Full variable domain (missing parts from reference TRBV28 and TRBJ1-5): DVKVTQSSRYLVKRTGEKVFLECVQDMDHENMFWYRQDPGLGLRLIYFSYDVKMKEKGDIPEGYSVSREKKERFSLILESASTNQTSMYLCASSFYGVSKYSNQPQHFGDGTRLSIL.

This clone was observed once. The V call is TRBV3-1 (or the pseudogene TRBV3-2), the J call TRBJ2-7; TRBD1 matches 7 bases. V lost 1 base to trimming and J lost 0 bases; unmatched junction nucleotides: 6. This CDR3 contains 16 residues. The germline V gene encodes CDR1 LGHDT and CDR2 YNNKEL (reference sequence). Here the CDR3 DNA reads TGTGCCAGCAGCCAAGCAAAGACAGGGTCCTCCTACGAGCAGTACTTC. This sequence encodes CASSQAKTGSSYEQYF.

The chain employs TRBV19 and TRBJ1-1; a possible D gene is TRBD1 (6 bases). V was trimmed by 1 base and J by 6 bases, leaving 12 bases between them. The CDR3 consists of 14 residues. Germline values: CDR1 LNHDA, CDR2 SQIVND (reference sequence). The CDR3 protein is CASSIVGAGAEAFF. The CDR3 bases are TGTGCCAGTAGTATAGTTGGGGCAGGGGCTGAAGCTTTCTTT.

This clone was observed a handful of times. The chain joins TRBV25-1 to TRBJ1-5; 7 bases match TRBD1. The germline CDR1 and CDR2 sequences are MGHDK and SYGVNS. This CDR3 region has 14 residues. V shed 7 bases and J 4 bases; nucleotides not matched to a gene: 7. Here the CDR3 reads CASKAGGWNQPQHF. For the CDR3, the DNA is TGTGCCAGCAAAGCAGGGGGTTGGAATCAGCCCCAGCATTTT.

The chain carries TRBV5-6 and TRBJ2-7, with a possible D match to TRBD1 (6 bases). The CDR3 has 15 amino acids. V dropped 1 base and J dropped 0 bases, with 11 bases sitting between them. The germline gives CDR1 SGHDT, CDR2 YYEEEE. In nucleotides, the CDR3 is TGTGCCAGCAGCTTGCAGGGGCTGAACTCCTACGAGCAGTACTTC. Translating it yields CASSLQGLNSYEQYF. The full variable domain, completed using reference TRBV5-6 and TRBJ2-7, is DAGVTQSPTHLIKTRGQQVTLRCSPKSGHDTVSWYQQALGQGPQFIFQYYEEEERQRGNFPDRFSGHQFPNYSSELNVNALLLGDSALYLCASSLQGLNSYEQYFGPGTRLTVT.

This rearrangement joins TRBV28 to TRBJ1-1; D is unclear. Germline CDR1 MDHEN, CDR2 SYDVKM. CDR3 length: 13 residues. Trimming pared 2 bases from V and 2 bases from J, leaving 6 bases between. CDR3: CASSLRRNTEAFF. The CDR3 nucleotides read TGTGCCAGCAGTTTACGCAGAAACACTGAAGCTTTCTTT. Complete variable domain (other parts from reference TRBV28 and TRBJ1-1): DVKVTQSSRYLVKRTGEKVFLECVQDMDHENMFWYRQDPGLGLRLIYFSYDVKMKEKGDIPEGYSVSREKKERFSLILESASTNQTSMYLCASSLRRNTEAFFGQGTRLTVV.

In DNA form, the CDR3 reads TGTGCCAGCAGCCACGGGGGGGGCTATCGCACAGATACGCAGTATTTT. The encoded protein is CASSHGGGYRTDTQYF. V and J are TRBV5-6 and TRBJ2-3; TRBD2 matches at 8 bases. Per germline, CDR1 SGHDT and CDR2 YYEEEE. The CDR3 loop spans 16 amino acids. The trim removed 4 bases at V and 1 base at J, leaving 8 bases unmatched.

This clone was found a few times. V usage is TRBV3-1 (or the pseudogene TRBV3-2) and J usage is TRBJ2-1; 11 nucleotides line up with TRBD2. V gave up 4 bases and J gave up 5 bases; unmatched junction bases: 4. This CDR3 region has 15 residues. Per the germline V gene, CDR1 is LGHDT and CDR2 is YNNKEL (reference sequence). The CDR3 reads CASSLAGLADNEQFF. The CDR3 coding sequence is TGTGCCAGCAGCCTGGCGGGACTAGCGGACAATGAGCAGTTCTTC.

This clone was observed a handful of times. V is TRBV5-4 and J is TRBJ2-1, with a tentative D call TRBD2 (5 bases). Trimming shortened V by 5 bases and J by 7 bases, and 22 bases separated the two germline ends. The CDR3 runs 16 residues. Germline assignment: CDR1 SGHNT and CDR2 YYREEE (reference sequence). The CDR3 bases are TGTGCCAGCAGTCCTTCGGCGGGTCGGAAAATAAATGAGCAGTTCTTC. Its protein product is CASSPSAGRKINEQFF.

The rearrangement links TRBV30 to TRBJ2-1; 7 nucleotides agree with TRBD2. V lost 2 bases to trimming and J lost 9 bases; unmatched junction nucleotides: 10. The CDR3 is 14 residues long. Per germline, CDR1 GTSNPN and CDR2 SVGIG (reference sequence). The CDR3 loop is CAWSTGGPAGEQFF. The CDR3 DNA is TGTGCCTGGAGTACGGGAGGTCCCGCGGGTGAGCAGTTCTTC.

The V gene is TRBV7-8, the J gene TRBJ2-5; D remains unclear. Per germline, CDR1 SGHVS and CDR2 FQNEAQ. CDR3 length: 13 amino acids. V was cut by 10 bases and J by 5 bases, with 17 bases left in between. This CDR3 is CATSLTKWETQYF. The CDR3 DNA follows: TGTGCCACTTCTTTAACAAAGTGGGAGACCCAGTACTTC.

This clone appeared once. CDR3 loop: CASSAKRQGTEAFF. In nucleotides, the CDR3 is TGTGCCAGCAGCGCAAAACGACAGGGTACTGAAGCTTTCTTT. The chain combines TRBV21-1 with TRBJ1-1; TRBD1 was called by the table and not checked on the DNA. TRBV21-1 is designated a pseudogene. This CDR3 has 14 residues.

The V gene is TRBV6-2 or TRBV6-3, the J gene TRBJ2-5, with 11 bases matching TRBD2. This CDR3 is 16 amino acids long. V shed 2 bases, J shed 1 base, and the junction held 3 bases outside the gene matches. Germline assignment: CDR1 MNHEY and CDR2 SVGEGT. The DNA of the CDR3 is TGTGCCAGCAGTTACCCCGGGACTAGCGGCCAAGAGACCCAGTACTTC. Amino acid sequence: CASSYPGTSGQETQYF.